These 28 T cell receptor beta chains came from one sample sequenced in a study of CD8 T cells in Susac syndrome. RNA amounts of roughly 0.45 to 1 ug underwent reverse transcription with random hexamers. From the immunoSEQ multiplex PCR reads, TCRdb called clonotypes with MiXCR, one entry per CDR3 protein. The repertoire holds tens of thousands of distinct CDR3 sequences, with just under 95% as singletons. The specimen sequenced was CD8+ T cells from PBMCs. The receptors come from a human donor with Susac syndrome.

The CDR3 reads CASSSTVEGSEQYF. CDR3 nucleotide sequence: TGTGCCAGCAGTTCAACGGTGGAGGGTTCCGAGCAGTACTTC. The chain carries TRBV27 and TRBJ2-7; tentatively, D is TRBD2 (6 bases). Between the trimmed V and J ends, which lost 4 bases and 6 bases, there was a span of 16 bases. The CDR3 sequence is 14 residues long. Germline V gives CDR1 MNHEY, CDR2 SMNVEV (reference sequence).

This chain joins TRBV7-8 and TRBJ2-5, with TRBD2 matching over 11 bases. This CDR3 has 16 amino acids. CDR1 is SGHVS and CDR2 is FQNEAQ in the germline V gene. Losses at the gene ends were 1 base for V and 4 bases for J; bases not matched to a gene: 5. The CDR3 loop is CASSLVLAGAGETQYF. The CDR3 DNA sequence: TGTGCCAGCAGCTTAGTACTAGCGGGAGCTGGAGAGACCCAGTACTTC.

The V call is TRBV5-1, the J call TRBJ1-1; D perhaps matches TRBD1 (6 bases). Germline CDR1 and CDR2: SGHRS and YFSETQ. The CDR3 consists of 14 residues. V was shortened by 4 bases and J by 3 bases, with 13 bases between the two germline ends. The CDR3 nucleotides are TGCGCCAGCAGCGCAGGGGACTCGGACACTGAAGCTTTCTTT. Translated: CASSAGDSDTEAFF.

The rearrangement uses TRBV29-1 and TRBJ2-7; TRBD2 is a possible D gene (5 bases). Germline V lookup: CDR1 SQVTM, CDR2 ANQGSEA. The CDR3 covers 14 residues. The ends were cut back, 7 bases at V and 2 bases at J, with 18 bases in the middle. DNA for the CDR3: TGCAGCGCCCCCCGAAGCGGCCCAACCTACGAGCAGTACTTC. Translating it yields CSAPRSGPTYEQYF.

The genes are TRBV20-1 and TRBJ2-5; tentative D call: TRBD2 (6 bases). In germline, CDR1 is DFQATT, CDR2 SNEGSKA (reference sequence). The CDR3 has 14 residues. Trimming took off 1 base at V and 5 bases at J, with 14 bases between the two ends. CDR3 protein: CSARADSTRETQYF. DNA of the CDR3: TGCAGTGCTAGAGCGGACTCGACTAGGGAGACCCAGTACTTC.

The CDR3 DNA reads TGTGCCAGCAGCACGGGACAGGCTAGCACAGATACGCAGTATTTT. It translates to CASSTGQASTDTQYF. The rearrangement joins TRBV5-8 to TRBJ2-3, with 8 bases that match TRBD1. The CDR3 sequence is 15 residues long. V gave up 4 bases and J gave up 0 bases; unmatched junction bases: 4. The germline V gene has CDR1 SGHTS and CDR2 YDEGEE.

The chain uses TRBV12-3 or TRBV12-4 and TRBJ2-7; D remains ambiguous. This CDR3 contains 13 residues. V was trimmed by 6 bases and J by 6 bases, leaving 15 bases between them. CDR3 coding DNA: TGTGCCAGCAGGCCCCCGGCCCAAACCGAGCAGTACTTC. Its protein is CASRPPAQTEQYF.

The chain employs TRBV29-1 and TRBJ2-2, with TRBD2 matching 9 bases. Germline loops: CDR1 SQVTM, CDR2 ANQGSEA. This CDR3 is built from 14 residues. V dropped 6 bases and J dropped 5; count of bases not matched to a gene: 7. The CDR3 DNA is TGCAGCGTGCTACTGACTAGCGGAACCGGGGAGCTGTTTTTT. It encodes CSVLLTSGTGELFF.

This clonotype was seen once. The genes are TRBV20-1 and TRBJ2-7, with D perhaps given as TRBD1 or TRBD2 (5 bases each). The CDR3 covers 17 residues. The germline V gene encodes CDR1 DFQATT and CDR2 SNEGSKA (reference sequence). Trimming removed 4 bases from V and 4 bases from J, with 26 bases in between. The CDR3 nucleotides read TGCAGTGCTAATAGTAGGGCACACCCGTGGGGGTTATACGAGCAGTACTTC. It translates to CSANSRAHPWGLYEQYF.

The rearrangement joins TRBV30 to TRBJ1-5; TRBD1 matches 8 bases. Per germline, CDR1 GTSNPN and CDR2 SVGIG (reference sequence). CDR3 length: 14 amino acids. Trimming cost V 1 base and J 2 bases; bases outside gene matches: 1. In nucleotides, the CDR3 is TGTGCCTGGAGTGAGACAGGGGGCAATCAGCCCCAGCATTTT. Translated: CAWSETGGNQPQHF.

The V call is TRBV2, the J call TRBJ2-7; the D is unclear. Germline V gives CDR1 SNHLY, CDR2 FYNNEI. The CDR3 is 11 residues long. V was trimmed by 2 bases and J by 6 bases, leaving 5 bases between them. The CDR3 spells CASSEQVEQYF. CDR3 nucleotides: TGTGCCAGCAGTGAACAGGTCGAGCAGTACTTC. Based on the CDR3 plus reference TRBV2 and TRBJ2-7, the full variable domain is EPEVTQTPSHQVTQMGQEVILRCVPISNHLYFYWYRQILGQKVEFLVSFYNNEISEKSEIFDDQFSVERPDGSNFTLKIRSTKLEDSAMYFCASSEQVEQYFGPGTRLTVT.

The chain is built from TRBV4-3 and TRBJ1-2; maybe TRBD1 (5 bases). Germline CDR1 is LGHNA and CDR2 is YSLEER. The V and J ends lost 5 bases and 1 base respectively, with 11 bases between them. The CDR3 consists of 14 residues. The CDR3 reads CASSSGTNNYGYTF. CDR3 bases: TGCGCCAGCAGCTCTGGGACGAATAACTATGGCTACACCTTC.

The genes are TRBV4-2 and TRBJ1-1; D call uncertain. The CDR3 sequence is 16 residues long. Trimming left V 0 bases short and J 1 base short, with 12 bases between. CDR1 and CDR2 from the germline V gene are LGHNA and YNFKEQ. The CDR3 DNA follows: TGTGCCAGCAGCCAAGAAAGCGGCCCGGGGAACACTGAAGCTTTCTTT. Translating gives CASSQESGPGNTEAFF.

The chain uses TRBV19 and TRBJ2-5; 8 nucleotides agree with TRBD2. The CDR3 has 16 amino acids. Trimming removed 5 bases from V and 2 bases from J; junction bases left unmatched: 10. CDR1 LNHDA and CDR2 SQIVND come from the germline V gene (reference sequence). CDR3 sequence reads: CASSLTSGLSQETQYF. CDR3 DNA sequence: TGTGCCAGTAGTCTCACTAGCGGATTAAGTCAAGAGACCCAGTACTTC.

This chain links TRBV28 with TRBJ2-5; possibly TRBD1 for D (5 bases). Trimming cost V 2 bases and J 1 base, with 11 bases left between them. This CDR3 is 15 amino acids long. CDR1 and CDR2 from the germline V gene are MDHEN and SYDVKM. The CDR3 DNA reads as TGTGCCAGCAGTTTAGTCGCAGGGATCCAAGAGACCCAGTACTTC. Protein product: CASSLVAGIQETQYF.

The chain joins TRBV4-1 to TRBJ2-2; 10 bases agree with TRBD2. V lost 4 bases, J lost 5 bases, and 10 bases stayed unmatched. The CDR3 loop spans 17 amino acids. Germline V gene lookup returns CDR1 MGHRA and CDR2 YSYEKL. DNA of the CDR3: TGCGCCAGCAGCCCTACCCACTCTAGCGGGAGAACCGGGGAGCTGTTTTTT. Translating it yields CASSPTHSSGRTGELFF.

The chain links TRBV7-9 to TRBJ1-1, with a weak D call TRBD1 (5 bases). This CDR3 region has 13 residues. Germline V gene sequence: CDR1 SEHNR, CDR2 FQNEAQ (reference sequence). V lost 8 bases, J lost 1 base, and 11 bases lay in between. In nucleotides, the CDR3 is TGTGCCAGCTCGGGACCGGGGAACACTGAAGCTTTCTTT. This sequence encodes CASSGPGNTEAFF.

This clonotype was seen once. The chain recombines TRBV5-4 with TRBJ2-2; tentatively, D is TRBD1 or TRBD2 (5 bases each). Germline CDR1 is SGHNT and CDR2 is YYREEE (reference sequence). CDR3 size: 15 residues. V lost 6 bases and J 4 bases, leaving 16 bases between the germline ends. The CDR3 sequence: CASTFGHGGTGELFF. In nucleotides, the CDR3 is TGTGCCAGCACCTTCGGACACGGAGGCACCGGGGAGCTGTTTTTT.

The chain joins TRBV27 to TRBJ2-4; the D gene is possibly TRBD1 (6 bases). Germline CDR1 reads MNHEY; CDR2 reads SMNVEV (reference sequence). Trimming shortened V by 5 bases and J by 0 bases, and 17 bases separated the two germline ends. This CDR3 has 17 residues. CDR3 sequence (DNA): TGTGCCAGCAGTCCCGAATGGACAGATATAGCCAAAAACATTCAGTACTTC. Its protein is CASSPEWTDIAKNIQYF.

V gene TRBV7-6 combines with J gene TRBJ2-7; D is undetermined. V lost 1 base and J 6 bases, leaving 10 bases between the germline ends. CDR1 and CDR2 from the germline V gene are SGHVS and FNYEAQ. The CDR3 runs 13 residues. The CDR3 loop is CASSLGAVGEQYF. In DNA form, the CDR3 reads TGTGCCAGCAGCTTAGGGGCGGTCGGCGAGCAGTACTTC.

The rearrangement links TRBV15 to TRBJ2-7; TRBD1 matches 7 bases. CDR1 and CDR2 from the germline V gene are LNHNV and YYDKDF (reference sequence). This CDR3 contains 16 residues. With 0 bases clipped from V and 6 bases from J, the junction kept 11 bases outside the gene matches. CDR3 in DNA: TGTGCCACCAGCAGAGATCCCCGGGACAGTTTCGTCGAGCAGTACTTC. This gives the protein CATSRDPRDSFVEQYF.

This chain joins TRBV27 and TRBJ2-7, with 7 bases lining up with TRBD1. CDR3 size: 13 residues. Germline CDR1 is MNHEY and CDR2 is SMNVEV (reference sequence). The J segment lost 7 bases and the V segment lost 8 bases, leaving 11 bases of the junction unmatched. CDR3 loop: CASRISQGDEQYF. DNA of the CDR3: TGTGCCAGCCGTATATCCCAGGGGGATGAGCAGTACTTC.

The CDR3 DNA follows: TGTGCCAGCAGCCTAACAGACTCTGGGGCCAACGTCCTGACTTTC. As protein: CASSLTDSGANVLTF. The chain couples TRBV2 to TRBJ2-6; D is unclear. The germline V gene encodes CDR1 SNHLY and CDR2 FYNNEI. The V and J ends lost 6 bases and 0 bases respectively, with 9 bases between them. This CDR3 has 15 residues.

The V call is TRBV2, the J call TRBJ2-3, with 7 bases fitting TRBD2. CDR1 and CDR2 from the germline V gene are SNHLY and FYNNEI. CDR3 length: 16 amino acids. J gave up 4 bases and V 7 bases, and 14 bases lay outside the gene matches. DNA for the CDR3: TGTGCCAGCACCGAAGGGGTTAGCGGGCTTGCAGATACGCAGTATTTT. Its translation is CASTEGVSGLADTQYF.

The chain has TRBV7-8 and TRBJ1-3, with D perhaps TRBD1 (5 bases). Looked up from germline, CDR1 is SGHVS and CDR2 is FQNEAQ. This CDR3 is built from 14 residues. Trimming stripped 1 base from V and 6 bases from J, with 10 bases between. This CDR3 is CASSLGQGLNTIYF. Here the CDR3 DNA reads TGTGCCAGCAGCTTAGGGCAGGGTTTAAACACCATATATTTT.

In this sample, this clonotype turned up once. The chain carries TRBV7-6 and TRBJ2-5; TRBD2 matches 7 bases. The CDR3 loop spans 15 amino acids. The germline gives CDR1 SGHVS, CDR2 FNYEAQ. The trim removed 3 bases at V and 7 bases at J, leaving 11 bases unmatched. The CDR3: CASSFVTDWGGTQYF. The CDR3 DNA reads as TGTGCCAGCAGCTTCGTAACGGATTGGGGGGGGACCCAGTACTTC.

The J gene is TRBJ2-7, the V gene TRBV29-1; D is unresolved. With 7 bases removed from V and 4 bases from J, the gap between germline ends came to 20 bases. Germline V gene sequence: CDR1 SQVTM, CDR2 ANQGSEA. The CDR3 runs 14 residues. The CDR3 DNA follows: TGCAGCGCAATACCGACCCATGCTTCTTACGAGCAGTACTTC. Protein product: CSAIPTHASYEQYF.

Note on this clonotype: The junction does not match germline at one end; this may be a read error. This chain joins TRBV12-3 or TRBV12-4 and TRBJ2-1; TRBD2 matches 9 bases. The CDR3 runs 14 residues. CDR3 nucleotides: TGTGCCAGCAGTATAGCGGGGGCAAACAATGAGCAGTTCTTC. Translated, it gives CASSIAGANNEQFF.